Each of the 16 T cell receptor beta chains below was sequenced from the same sample in a study of T-cell memory formation after mild COVID-19. A single record per CDR3 protein comes from TCRdb applying MiXCR to the 5' RACE reads. The data contain around 250,000 distinct CDR3 sequences, around 17% of them seen just once; the ten biggest clones take up 22%. Sequencing used PBMCs or a T cell subset sorted from them (not recorded which). Source of these receptors: a man between 18 and 29 years old who had mild COVID-19 (a few samples of this study predate the infection). Cell type and time point are not known.

This clonotype was recorded a few times. V is TRBV27 and J is TRBJ2-6; D is unclear. In germline, CDR1 is MNHEY, CDR2 SMNVEV (reference sequence). The CDR3 is made up of 18 amino acids. V lost 1 base and J lost 0, with 13 bases in between. CDR3 residues: CASSLWFSRSSGANVLTF. Here the CDR3 DNA reads TGTGCCAGCAGTTTATGGTTCTCGAGGAGCTCTGGGGCCAACGTCCTGACTTTC.

This clonotype was counted only a few times. This chain uses TRBV4-1 with TRBJ2-2; 8 nucleotides agree with TRBD1. Per the germline V gene, CDR1 is MGHRA and CDR2 is YSYEKL. The ends lost 3 bases at V and 4 bases at J; junction bases unmatched: 4. The CDR3 consists of 15 residues. The DNA for the CDR3 is TGCGCCAGCAGCCAGGTACAGGGGGGCACCGGGGAGCTGTTTTTT. Amino acids: CASSQVQGGTGELFF.

The V call is TRBV27, the J call TRBJ2-5; D remains unclear. Per the germline V gene, CDR1 is MNHEY and CDR2 is SMNVEV (reference sequence). The CDR3 has 17 residues. Trimming left V 5 bases short and J 2 bases short, with 21 bases between. In DNA, the CDR3 is TGTGCCAGCAGTCCTTACAAGGACCCAAGAGTGCAAGAGACCCAGTACTTC. Translating gives CASSPYKDPRVQETQYF.

This clonotype was detected ten times or more. The chain is built from TRBV12-3 or TRBV12-4 and TRBJ1-4; 7 bases align to TRBD1. V was clipped by 2 bases and J by 6 bases; unmatched bases: 3. The CDR3 has 14 residues. The chain's CDR3 is CASSLRQGDEKLFF. The CDR3 DNA is TGTGCCAGCAGTTTACGGCAGGGGGATGAAAAACTGTTTTTT.

This chain uses TRBV5-1 with TRBJ1-2; D may be TRBD1 (6 bases). The CDR3 loop spans 11 amino acids. In germline, CDR1 is SGHRS, CDR2 YFSETQ. Trimming left V 6 bases short and J 4 bases short, with 7 bases between. Written as DNA, the CDR3 is TGCGCCAGCAAGGGGGGCTATGGCTACACCTTC. It encodes CASKGGYGYTF.

The chain couples TRBV7-8 to TRBJ2-3; D not resolved. The CDR3 is made up of 14 amino acids. Deletions cut 5 bases from V and 1 base from J, with 10 bases between. Germline V gene sequence: CDR1 SGHVS, CDR2 FQNEAQ. CDR3 in DNA: TGTGCCAGCAGCCCGTACGTGGGCACAGATACGCAGTATTTT. Translating gives CASSPYVGTDTQYF.

This clonotype was counted a few times. The chain combines TRBV6-1 with TRBJ1-2, with D uncertain. This CDR3 contains 15 residues. Trimming took 1 base from V and 0 from J, leaving 9 bases between them. The V gene's germline CDR1 is MNHNS and CDR2 SASEGT. The CDR3 is CASSEVPSSNYGYTF. In DNA form, the CDR3 reads TGTGCCAGCAGTGAAGTACCCAGTTCTAACTATGGCTACACCTTC.

This clonotype has at least ten counts. The V call is TRBV6-2 or TRBV6-3, the J call TRBJ2-1; 7 bases fit TRBD1. Germline CDR1 reads MNHEY; CDR2 reads SVGEGT. With V trimmed by 6 bases and J by 6 bases, 8 bases remained unmatched. CDR3 length equals 14 residues. CDR3 protein: CASSDRVRGNEQFF. DNA of the CDR3: TGTGCCAGCAGCGACAGGGTTCGTGGCAATGAGCAGTTCTTC.

This clonotype was observed at least ten times. The V gene is TRBV7-7, the J gene TRBJ2-1; D might be TRBD2 (5 bases). The CDR3 has 14 amino acids. CDR1 is SSHAT, CDR2 FNYEAQ, per germline (reference sequence). V lost 0 bases and J lost 7, with 10 bases in between. As DNA, the CDR3 is TGTGCCAGCAGCTTAGCCACTAGTTTTAATGAGCAGTTCTTC. It specifies CASSLATSFNEQFF.

The chain employs TRBV14 and TRBJ1-6, with D perhaps matching TRBD1 (6 bases). The CDR3 runs 14 residues. Germline CDR1 and CDR2: SGHDN and FVKESK. V was pared by 6 bases and J by 0 bases, with 6 bases between. DNA of the CDR3: TGTGCCAGCAGGGACAGCTCCTATAATTCACCCCTCCACTTT. It translates to CASRDSSYNSPLHF.

This clonotype showed up just a few times. The chain carries TRBV2 and TRBJ2-1, with 9 positions matching TRBD2. CDR1 and CDR2 from the germline V gene are SNHLY and FYNNEI. The CDR3 sequence is 15 residues long. J lost 9 bases, V lost 3 bases, and 9 bases had no gene match. Here the CDR3 DNA reads TGTGCCAGCAGTGAGCTAGCGGGGTCTTCGGGTGAGCAGTTCTTC. This encodes CASSELAGSSGEQFF.

The chain has TRBV5-1 and TRBJ1-6; 8 bases align to TRBD1. The CDR3 runs to 15 residues. Losses at the gene ends were 0 bases for V and 9 bases for J; bases not matched to a gene: 5. The germline gives CDR1 SGHRS, CDR2 YFSETQ. CDR3 in amino acids: CASSLEVDRGSPLHF. For the CDR3, the DNA is TGCGCCAGCAGCTTGGAGGTAGACAGGGGTTCACCCCTCCACTTT.

This rearrangement joins TRBV19 to TRBJ1-5; a weak D match, TRBD1 (6 bases). The CDR3 extends over 14 amino acids. V was pared by 8 bases and J by 6 bases, with 17 bases between. From germline, CDR1 is LNHDA and CDR2 SQIVND (reference sequence). The CDR3 protein is CASQGGRLGQPQHF. The DNA for the CDR3 is TGTGCCAGTCAAGGGGGGCGGTTGGGTCAGCCCCAGCATTTT.

This clonotype showed up just a few times. The rearrangement uses TRBV5-1 and TRBJ2-7; no clear D gene. The CDR3 extends over 12 amino acids. The germline V and J ends were trimmed by 1 base and 4 bases, with 6 bases remaining between them. The V gene's germline CDR1 is SGHRS and CDR2 YFSETQ. The CDR3 spells CASSLLGYEQYV. CDR3 nucleotide sequence: TGCGCCAGCAGCTTGCTGGGGTACGAGCAGTACGTC.

The chain uses TRBV21-1 and TRBJ2-2. TRBV21-1 is a listed pseudogene. The CDR3 contains 13 residues. CDR3 loop: CASSKGTRGELFF. The CDR3 coding sequence is TGTGCCAGCAGCAAGGGGACACGCGGGGAGCTGTTTTTT.

The V and J genes are TRBV4-1 and TRBJ1-5; the D gene is possibly TRBD1 (5 bases). Germline assignment: CDR1 MGHRA and CDR2 YSYEKL. CDR3 length: 15 residues. The V and J ends lost 4 bases and 1 base respectively, with 11 bases between them. CDR3 nucleotide sequence: TGCGCCAGCAGCCCAGCCCGGGGCAGCAATCAGCCCCAGCATTTT. Protein sequence: CASSPARGSNQPQHF.